This T cell receptor (beta chain) was obtained from a study of beta chain features in type 1 diabetes. Study results and caveats: Researchers report that Type 1 diabetes patients had moderately but significantly shorter TCRB CDR3s across all four CD4+ subsets.

This clone was seen a handful of times. Its antigen is still unknown. The ends lost 2 bases at V and 4 bases at J; junction bases unmatched: 6. The CDR3 contains 14 residues. The V gene's germline CDR1 is GTSNPN and CDR2 SVGIG (reference sequence). Purity exceeded 95% in all sorted populations. cDNA synthesis used the whole RNA isolate, giving expressed TCRB sequences. Clones were read by immunoSEQ multiplex PCR, and TCRdb kept only the in-frame ones, dropping some. In the table there are 500,000 to 850,000 clones, around 15% of which are singletons. This chain joins TRBV30 and TRBJ2-3, with 7 bases that match TRBD1. The material sequenced was naive CD4+ T cells from blood. This TCR came from a man younger than 35 with type 1 diabetes. The CDR3 sequence: CAWSLGGASDTQYF. In DNA, the CDR3 is TGTGCCTGGAGTTTAGGGGGCGCGTCAGATACGCAGTATTTT.